This entry lists 3 T cell receptor beta chains sequenced from one sample in a study of blood T cell repertoires in COVID-19. Sequencing was performed with immunoSEQ multiplex PCR; in TCRdb, only in-frame clones are kept and a portion is missing. The sample comprises around 160,000 clones, 88% of which are singletons, and approximately 2.5% rests with the top ten. The sample taken for sequencing was peripheral blood. These receptors all stem from a human donor in a cohort sampled during active COVID-19.

In this sample, this clone turned up a few times. This sequence joins TRBV10-3 and TRBJ2-5; D is perhaps TRBD1 (6 bases). The V gene's germline CDR1 is ENHRY and CDR2 SYGVKD. The CDR3 contains 16 residues. V gave up 0 bases and J gave up 2 bases, with 13 bases separating them. CDR3: CAISESKTGTQETQYF. CDR3 DNA sequence: TGTGCCATCAGTGAGTCGAAAACAGGGACACAAGAGACCCAGTACTTC.

The chain links TRBV6-6 to TRBJ2-7, with 7 nucleotides matching TRBD1. V shed 0 bases, J shed 5 bases, and the junction held 7 bases outside the gene matches. Germline assignment: CDR1 MNHNY and CDR2 SVGAGI (reference sequence). This CDR3 is 15 amino acids long. CDR3 nucleotides: TGTGCCAGCAGTTACTCACCTCAAACAGGGGACGAGCAGTACTTC. It translates to CASSYSPQTGDEQYF.

V usage is TRBV27 and J usage is TRBJ2-2, with 11 positions matching TRBD1. The CDR3 is 16 residues long. Looked up from germline, CDR1 is MNHEY and CDR2 is SMNVEV (reference sequence). V was clipped by 3 bases and J by 7 bases; unmatched bases: 7. CDR3 residues: CASSLPGQGAIGELFF. The CDR3 region has the DNA TGTGCCAGCAGTTTGCCCGGACAGGGGGCTATCGGGGAGCTGTTTTTT.